Below, 15 T cell receptor beta chains from the same sample are listed, as sequenced in a study of T-cell memory formation after mild COVID-19. TCRdb re-derived calls from the 5' RACE reads in MiXCR, one entry per CDR3 protein. The data hold around 470,000 distinct CDR3 sequences, with approximately 20% observed a single time. Sequenced: PBMCs or a T cell subset sorted from them (not recorded which). The source is an adult woman who had mild COVID-19 (a few samples of this study predate the infection). Cell type and time point are not known.

In nucleotides, the CDR3 is TGTGCCAGCCGCGCCCGACTAGCCGGGGCCAAAAACATTCAGTACTTC. Amino acid sequence: CASRARLAGAKNIQYF. This chain connects TRBV7-2 to TRBJ2-4, with 7 nucleotides matching TRBD2. The CDR3 has 16 amino acids. The germline V gene has CDR1 SGHTA and CDR2 FQGNSA. V shed 8 bases and J 1 base; nucleotides not matched to a gene: 11.

This clonotype was counted only a few times. The rearrangement uses TRBV12-3 or TRBV12-4 and TRBJ1-2, with D perhaps matching TRBD1 (6 bases). The CDR3 runs 13 residues. V was trimmed by 3 bases and J by 3 bases, leaving 8 bases between them. The CDR3: CASSFQGYYGYTF. CDR3 DNA sequence: TGTGCCAGCAGTTTTCAGGGGTACTATGGCTACACCTTC.

The chain has TRBV10-3 and TRBJ1-5; D gene ambiguous. The CDR3 contains 17 residues. In germline, CDR1 is ENHRY, CDR2 SYGVKD. V was trimmed by 5 bases and J by 0 bases, leaving 17 bases between them. CDR3 region: CAISKEFHHNSNQPQHF. The CDR3 region has the DNA TGTGCCATCAGTAAAGAGTTTCATCACAATAGCAATCAGCCCCAGCATTTT.

The chain combines TRBV7-9 with TRBJ2-7, with D possibly TRBD1 on 5 matching bases. This CDR3 is 14 amino acids long. CDR1 and CDR2 (germline): SEHNR, FQNEAQ (reference sequence). Trimming left V 1 base short and J 5 bases short, with 12 bases between. As DNA, the CDR3 is TGTGCCAGCAGCTTAGAGCAGGGAAGAGACGAGCAGTACTTC. It is translated as CASSLEQGRDEQYF.

CDR3: CASGNRVRGANTEAFF. CDR3 nucleotides: TGTGCTAGTGGGAACAGGGTGCGGGGCGCGAACACTGAAGCTTTCTTT. The rearrangement joins TRBV12-5 to TRBJ1-1; perhaps TRBD1 as D (6 bases). Looked up from germline, CDR1 is LGHNT and CDR2 is FRNRAP. The CDR3 runs to 16 residues. V was shortened by 6 bases and J by 1 base, with 18 bases between the two germline ends.

This clonotype was detected only a few times. V is TRBV5-1 and J is TRBJ2-1; weak D call: TRBD1 (6 bases). Germline lookup yields CDR1 SGHRS and CDR2 YFSETQ. The length of the CDR3 is 12 residues. V was shortened by 6 bases and J by 4 bases, with 8 bases between the two germline ends. The CDR3 bases are TGCGCCAGCACAGGACAGTACAATGAGCAGTTCTTC. Its protein is CASTGQYNEQFF.

The rearrangement links TRBV7-8 to TRBJ1-5, with TRBD1 as a possible D gene (6 bases). Deletions cut 5 bases from V and 6 bases from J, with 20 bases between. Germline V gene data show CDR1 as SGHVS and CDR2 as FQNEAQ. This CDR3 region has 16 residues. The DNA of the CDR3 is TGTGCCAGCAGCCCTGGGGGGCAGGGGAGGGTTCAGCCCCAGCATTTT. It is translated as CASSPGGQGRVQPQHF.

The J gene is TRBJ1-2, the V gene TRBV30, with D possibly matching TRBD1 (6 bases). Germline CDR1 and CDR2: GTSNPN and SVGIG (reference sequence). The CDR3 has 13 residues. Trimming cost V 3 bases and J 6 bases, with 14 bases left between them. Here the CDR3 DNA reads TGTGCCTGGAGCCCGGACAGAGGACATGGCTACACCTTC. Protein sequence: CAWSPDRGHGYTF.

The rearrangement links TRBV3-1 to TRBJ1-1; TRBD1 might be the D (6 bases). Germline CDR1 reads LGHDT; CDR2 reads YNNKEL (reference sequence). V dropped 0 bases and J dropped 3 bases, with 17 bases sitting between them. This CDR3 is built from 17 residues. Here the CDR3 DNA reads TGTGCCAGCAGCCAAGAGCGGGGGGCCGAGGGGGACACTGAAGCTTTCTTT. Translated: CASSQERGAEGDTEAFF.

The CDR3 coding sequence is TGTGCCAGCAGTTTTGGGGGAGTTCCCTGCGAGCAGTACTTC. It encodes CASSFGGVPCEQYF. The chain joins TRBV27 to TRBJ2-7; D may be TRBD1 or TRBD2 (5 bases each). The length of the CDR3 is 14 residues. The V end lost 3 bases, the J end lost 6 bases, and 15 bases lay between the germline ends. Per germline, CDR1 MNHEY and CDR2 SMNVEV (reference sequence).

In its sample, this clonotype was seen a few times. This sequence joins TRBV6-1 and TRBJ1-6; D is uncertain. CDR1 is MNHNS, CDR2 SASEGT, per germline. The CDR3 is 13 residues long. V was shortened by 5 bases and J by 6 bases, with 8 bases between the two germline ends. DNA of the CDR3: TGTGCCAGCAGTCTTGGGATTAATTCACCCCTCCACTTT. Translating it yields CASSLGINSPLHF.

This clonotype appeared a few times. This sequence joins TRBV5-1 and TRBJ2-7; D call uncertain. The CDR3 extends over 14 amino acids. The germline CDR1 and CDR2 sequences are SGHRS and YFSETQ. Trimming cost V 0 bases and J 0 bases, with 7 bases left between them. The CDR3: CASSLAVDSYEQYF. The CDR3 DNA is TGCGCCAGCAGCTTGGCCGTCGACTCCTACGAGCAGTACTTC.

This clonotype has ten or more counts. The chain carries TRBV6-5 and TRBJ2-1; the match to TRBD1 covers 9 bases. There are 15 residues in the CDR3. Germline-derived CDR1 and CDR2 are MNHEY and SVGAGI. J gave up 7 bases and V 7 bases, and 11 bases lay outside the gene matches. The CDR3 here is CASTKGQGKLNEQFF. DNA of the CDR3: TGTGCCAGCACAAAGGGACAGGGCAAGCTAAATGAGCAGTTCTTC.

Only a few counts were recorded for this clonotype. The genes are TRBV9 and TRBJ1-1, with no clear D. V lost 4 bases, J lost 1 base, and 8 bases lay in between. Germline lookup yields CDR1 SGDLS and CDR2 YYNGEE. The CDR3 runs 13 residues. The CDR3 is CASSLTSNTEAFF. The CDR3 DNA sequence: TGTGCCAGCAGCCTGACTTCGAACACTGAAGCTTTCTTT.

The rearrangement links TRBV6-5 to TRBJ1-2; the match to TRBD1 covers 8 bases. In germline, CDR1 is MNHEY, CDR2 SVGAGI. V gave up 6 bases and J gave up 4 bases; unmatched junction bases: 7. The CDR3 consists of 14 residues. The CDR3 sequence: CASRRGQGAYGYTF. For the CDR3, the DNA is TGTGCCAGCAGACGCGGACAGGGCGCCTATGGCTACACCTTC.